This T cell receptor (beta chain) was retrieved from a study of identical twins. V gave up 4 bases and J gave up 1 base; unmatched junction bases: 4. The germline V gene has CDR1 MGHRA and CDR2 YSYEKL. The CDR3 covers 16 residues. This clonotype was detected a few times. In TCRdb, the 5' RACE reads were re-called with MiXCR into one record per CDR3 protein. The table has 750,000 to 950,000 distinct CDR3 sequences, over 9% seen once; the top ten hold around 1.6%. These data were also filed under a second study, of yellow fever vaccine responses in identical twins.

The material sequenced was PBMCs. This sequence was found in a woman between 18 and 29 years old in good health. The genes are TRBV4-1 and TRBJ2-3; 11 nucleotides line up with TRBD2. The CDR3 loop reads CASSRMTSGGTDTQYF. DNA of the CDR3: TGCGCCAGCAGCCGCATGACTAGCGGGGGCACAGATACGCAGTATTTT.